This T cell receptor beta chain was identified in a study of identical twins. This clonotype was observed at least ten times. The CDR3 contains 14 residues. Unmatched junction bases numbered 6, after V lost 5 bases and J lost 7 bases. CDR1 LGHNA and CDR2 YNFKEQ come from the germline V gene. TCRdb independently ran MiXCR on the 5' RACE reads; one entry per CDR3 protein. This repertoire shows 690,000 or so distinct CDR3 sequences, around 6.1% found once; its top ten account for under 2%. The TCR sequence derives from a man younger than 35 in good health. This rearrangement joins TRBV4-2 to TRBJ2-1; 9 bases are shared with TRBD2. Sequenced input: naive T cells sorted from blood. The CDR3 spells CASSSRTSVNEQFF. The CDR3 nucleotides are TGTGCCAGCAGCTCCCGGACTAGCGTGAATGAGCAGTTCTTC.